A selection of T cell receptor beta chains follows, all from one sample in a study of T cell responses to AZD1222 COVID-19 vaccine. Sequencing was performed with immunoSEQ multiplex PCR; in TCRdb, only in-frame clones are kept and a portion is missing. The table lists 250,000 or so clones, roughly 93% of them singletons. The source material was peripheral blood, sampled on day 0 of AZD1222 vaccination. The receptors stem from an adult in good health. Both conserved end residues are part of each CDR3. The D gene is left open where the match is weak. Only part of the rows carry a size: once, few, many, or a class if the clone is expanded.

DNA: TGTGCCAGCACCCTATTGACAGGGACCAGCTACGAGCAGTACTTC
CDR3: CASTLLTGTSYEQYF
J: TRBJ2-7
D: TRBD1
V: TRBV6-5
size: .
length: 15

DNA: TGTGCCAGCTCACATGACGCCCCTCGGGGGGAGACCCAGTACTTC
CDR3: CASSHDAPRGETQYF
J: TRBJ2-5
D: .
V: TRBV18
size: .
length: 15

DNA: TGTGCCAGCAGTCTAATGGGCCCAGGGGCCTACGAGCAGTACTTC
CDR3: CASSLMGPGAYEQYF
J: TRBJ2-7
D: .
V: TRBV27
size: .
length: 15

DNA: TGTGCCAGCAGAGCCGGGTTTGGGCTGGGTCAGCCCCAGCATTTT
CDR3: CASRAGFGLGQPQHF
J: TRBJ1-5
D: .
V: TRBV28
size: .
length: 15

DNA: TGTGCCAGCAGCGTAGAGGCGGCCACGTCGGCCCAGTACTTC
CDR3: CASSVEAATSAQYF
J: TRBJ2-5
D: .
V: TRBV9
size: .
length: 14

DNA: TGTGCCAGCAGTCGACAGCTCCAAGAGACCCAGTACTTC
CDR3: CASSRQLQETQYF
J: TRBJ2-5
D: .
V: TRBV6-5
size: .
length: 13

DNA: TGTGCCAGCAGCTTCCGGGCCCCCGGCGACACTTTCTTT
CDR3: CASSFRAPGDTFF
J: TRBJ1-1
D: .
V: TRBV11-2
size: .
length: 13

DNA: TGTGCCAGCAGCTTTGGGACAATCTACGAGCAGTACTTC
CDR3: CASSFGTIYEQYF
J: TRBJ2-7
D: .
V: TRBV13
size: .
length: 13

DNA: TGTGCCAGTAGTATAGTCAATGAGCAGTTCTTC
CDR3: CASSIVNEQFF
J: TRBJ2-1
D: .
V: TRBV19
size: .
length: 11

DNA: TGCGCCAGCAGCTTGGGACAGATCTATGGCTACACCTTC
CDR3: CASSLGQIYGYTF
J: TRBJ1-2
D: .
V: TRBV5-1
size: .
length: 13

DNA: TGTGCCAGCAGCTTGTACCTCCACACTGAAGCTTTCTTT
CDR3: CASSLYLHTEAFF
J: TRBJ1-1
D: .
V: TRBV5-4
size: .
length: 13

DNA: TGTGCCAGCGGAGACAGGGGGACAGATACGCAGTATTTT
CDR3: CASGDRGTDTQYF
J: TRBJ2-3
D: TRBD1
V: TRBV28
size: .
length: 13

DNA: TGTGCCAGCAGCTTAGGGACTAGCACCTACGAGCAGTACTTC
CDR3: CASSLGTSTYEQYF
J: TRBJ2-7
D: TRBD2
V: TRBV7-2
size: .
length: 14

DNA: TGTGCCAGCAGCGCACCGAGACCAAACTATGGCTACACCTTC
CDR3: CASSAPRPNYGYTF
J: TRBJ1-2
D: .
V: TRBV21-1
size: .
length: 14

DNA: TGTGCTACTATGGGAGCAGGGGAAGGATCACCCCTCCACTTT
CDR3: CATMGAGEGSPLHF
J: TRBJ1-6
D: .
V: TRBV6-5
size: once
length: 14

DNA: TGTGCCAGCAGTTTCGGGGAAATCCAGCCCCAGCATTTT
CDR3: CASSFGEIQPQHF
J: TRBJ1-5
D: .
V: TRBV28
size: .
length: 13

DNA: TGTGCCAGCACACTAGCGGGAGCTAAAGATACGCAGTATTTT
CDR3: CASTLAGAKDTQYF
J: TRBJ2-3
D: TRBD2
V: TRBV19
size: .
length: 14

DNA: TGTGCCAGCAGTCCAGGGCCCTACGAGCAGTACTTC
CDR3: CASSPGPYEQYF
J: TRBJ2-7
D: .
V: TRBV2
size: .
length: 12

DNA: TGTGCCAGCAGCCAAGCAAAGAATCAGCCCCAGCATTTT
CDR3: CASSQAKNQPQHF
J: TRBJ1-5
D: .
V: TRBV3-1/TRBV3-2
size: .
length: 13

DNA: TGTGCCAGCAGTCAGACAGGGTCGGGCAATCAGCCCCAGCATTTT
CDR3: CASSQTGSGNQPQHF
J: TRBJ1-5
D: TRBD1
V: TRBV6-1
size: .
length: 15

DNA: TGTGCCAGCCCTCAGACAGGGAAGAACACTGAAGCTTTCTTT
CDR3: CASPQTGKNTEAFF
J: TRBJ1-1
D: .
V: TRBV21-1
size: .
length: 14

DNA: TGCAGTGCTAGTCGGGGGATCAATCAGCCCCAGCATTTT
CDR3: CSASRGINQPQHF
J: TRBJ1-5
D: .
V: TRBV20-1
size: once
length: 13

DNA: TGTGCCAGCAGCTTATGGTCAGCGGGCAATGAGCAGTTCTTC
CDR3: CASSLWSAGNEQFF
J: TRBJ2-1
D: .
V: TRBV7-9
size: .
length: 14

DNA: TGTGCCAGCAGCCAAGATGGAGACTCGGGACAGGAATTCTTT
CDR3: CASSQDGDSGQEFF
J: TRBJ1-3
D: TRBD1
V: TRBV3-1/TRBV3-2
size: .
length: 14

DNA: TGTGCCAGCAAAGGCAGGGTAGAAACCGGGGAGCTGTTTTTT
CDR3: CASKGRVETGELFF
J: TRBJ2-2
D: .
V: TRBV6-5
size: few
length: 14

DNA: TGTGCCATCAGTATTACCCGGACTAGCGGGCCGAGACGTGGCTCCTACGAGCAGTACTTC
CDR3: CAISITRTSGPRRGSYEQYF
J: TRBJ2-7
D: TRBD2
V: TRBV10-3
size: .
length: 20